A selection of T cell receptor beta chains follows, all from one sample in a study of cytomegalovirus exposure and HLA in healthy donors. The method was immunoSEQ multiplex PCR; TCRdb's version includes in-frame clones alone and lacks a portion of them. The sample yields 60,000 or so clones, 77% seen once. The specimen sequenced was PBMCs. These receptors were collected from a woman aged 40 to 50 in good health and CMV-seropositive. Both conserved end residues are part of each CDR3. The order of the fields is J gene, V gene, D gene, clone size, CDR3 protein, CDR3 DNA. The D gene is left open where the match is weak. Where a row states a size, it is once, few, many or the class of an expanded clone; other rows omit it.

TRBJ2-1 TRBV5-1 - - CASSLSPGSYNEQFF TGCGCCAGCAGCTTGTCCCCGGGCTCCTACAATGAGCAGTTCTTC
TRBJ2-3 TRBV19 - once CASVGANTQYF TGTGCCAGCGTGGGGGCGAATACGCAGTATTTT
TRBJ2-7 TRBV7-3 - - CASSLGRQEQYF TGTGCCAGCAGCTTAGGCAGGCAAGAGCAGTACTTC
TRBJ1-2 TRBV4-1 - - CASSRKQGPRDYGYTF TGCGCCAGCAGCCGTAAACAGGGCCCTAGGGACTATGGCTACACCTTC
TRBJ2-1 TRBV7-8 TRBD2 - CASSQGLAGDNEQFF TGTGCCAGCAGCCAGGGACTAGCGGGGGACAATGAGCAGTTCTTC
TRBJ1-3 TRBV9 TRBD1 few CASSVAGYDRGGGNTIYF TGTGCCAGCAGCGTAGCAGGATACGACAGGGGTGGTGGAAACACCATATATTTT
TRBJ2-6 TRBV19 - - CASSPTHSGANVLTF TGTGCCAGTAGTCCTACGCACTCTGGGGCCAACGTCCTGACTTTC
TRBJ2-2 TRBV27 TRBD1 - CASKGQGNTGELFF TGTGCCAGCAAGGGACAGGGAAACACCGGGGAGCTGTTTTTT
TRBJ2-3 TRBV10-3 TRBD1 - CAIRQGFTDTQYF TGTGCCATCCGACAGGGGTTCACAGATACGCAGTATTTT
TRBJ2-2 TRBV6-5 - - CASRTGPRTGELFF TGTGCCAGCCGCACAGGTCCACGGACCGGGGAGCTGTTTTTT
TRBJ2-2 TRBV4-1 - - CASSRGRVIPGPDTGELFF TGCGCCAGCAGCCGTGGCAGGGTAATTCCCGGGCCCGACACCGGGGAGCTGTTTTTT
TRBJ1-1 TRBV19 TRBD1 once CASSINRGNTEAFF TGTGCCAGTAGTATTAACAGGGGGAACACTGAAGCTTTCTTT
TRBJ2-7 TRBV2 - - CASSLQGGGDEQYF TGTGCCAGCAGTCTACAAGGGGGTGGGGACGAGCAGTACTTC
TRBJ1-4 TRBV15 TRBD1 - CATSRGTGQAYEKLFF TGTGCCACCAGCAGAGGGACCGGACAGGCTTATGAAAAACTGTTTTTT
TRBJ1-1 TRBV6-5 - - CASSFNREGEAFF TGTGCCAGCAGTTTCAATAGAGAGGGTGAAGCTTTCTTT
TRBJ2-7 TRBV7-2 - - CASSLPAVLDGQYF TGTGCCAGCAGCCTCCCAGCGGTTCTGGACGGGCAGTACTTC